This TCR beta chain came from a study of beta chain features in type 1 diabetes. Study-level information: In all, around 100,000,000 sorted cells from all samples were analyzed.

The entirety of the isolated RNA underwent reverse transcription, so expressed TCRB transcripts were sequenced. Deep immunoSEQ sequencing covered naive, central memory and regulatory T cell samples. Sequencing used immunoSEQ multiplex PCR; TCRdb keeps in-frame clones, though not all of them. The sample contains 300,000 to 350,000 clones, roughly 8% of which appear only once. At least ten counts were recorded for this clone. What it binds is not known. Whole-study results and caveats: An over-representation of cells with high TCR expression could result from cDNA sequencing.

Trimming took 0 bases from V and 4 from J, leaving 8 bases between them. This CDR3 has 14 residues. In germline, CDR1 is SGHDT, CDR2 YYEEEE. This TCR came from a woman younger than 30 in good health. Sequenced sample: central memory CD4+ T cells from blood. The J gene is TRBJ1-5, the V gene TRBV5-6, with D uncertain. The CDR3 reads CASSLGRRNQPQHF. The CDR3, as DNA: TGTGCCAGCAGCTTGGGCCGGCGTAATCAGCCCCAGCATTTT.